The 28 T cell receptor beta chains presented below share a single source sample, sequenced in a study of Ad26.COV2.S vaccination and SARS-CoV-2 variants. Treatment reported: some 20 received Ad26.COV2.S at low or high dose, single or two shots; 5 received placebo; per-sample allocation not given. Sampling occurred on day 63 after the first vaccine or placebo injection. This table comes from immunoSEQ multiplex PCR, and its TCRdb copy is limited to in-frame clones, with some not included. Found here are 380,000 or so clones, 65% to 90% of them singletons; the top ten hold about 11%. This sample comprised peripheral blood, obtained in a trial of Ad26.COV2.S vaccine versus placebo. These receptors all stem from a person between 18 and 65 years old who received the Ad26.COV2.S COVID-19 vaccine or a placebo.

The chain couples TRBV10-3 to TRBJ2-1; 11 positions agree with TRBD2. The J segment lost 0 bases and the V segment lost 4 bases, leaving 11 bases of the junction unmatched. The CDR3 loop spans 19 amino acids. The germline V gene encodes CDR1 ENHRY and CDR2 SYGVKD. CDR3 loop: CAISGNRGLAGSSYNEQFF. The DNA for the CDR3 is TGTGCCATCAGTGGAAACAGAGGACTAGCGGGTAGCTCCTACAATGAGCAGTTCTTC.

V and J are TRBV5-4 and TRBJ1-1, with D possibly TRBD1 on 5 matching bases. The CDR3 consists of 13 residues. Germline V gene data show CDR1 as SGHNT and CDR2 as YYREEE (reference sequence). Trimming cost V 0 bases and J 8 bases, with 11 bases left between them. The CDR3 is CASSLGRVREAFF. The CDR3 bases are TGTGCCAGCAGCTTGGGCAGGGTTCGGGAAGCTTTCTTT.

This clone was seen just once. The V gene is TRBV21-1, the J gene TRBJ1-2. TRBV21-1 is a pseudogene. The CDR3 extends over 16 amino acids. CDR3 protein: CARGEQEGTWDYGYTF. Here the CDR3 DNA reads TGTGCCAGGGGGGAACAAGAGGGTACTTGGGACTATGGCTACACCTTC.

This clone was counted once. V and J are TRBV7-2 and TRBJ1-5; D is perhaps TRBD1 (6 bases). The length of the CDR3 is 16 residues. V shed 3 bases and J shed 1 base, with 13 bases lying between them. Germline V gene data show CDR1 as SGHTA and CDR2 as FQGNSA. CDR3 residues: CASSFMGGHSNQPQHF. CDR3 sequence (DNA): TGTGCCAGCAGCTTCATGGGGGGACACAGCAATCAGCCCCAGCATTTT.

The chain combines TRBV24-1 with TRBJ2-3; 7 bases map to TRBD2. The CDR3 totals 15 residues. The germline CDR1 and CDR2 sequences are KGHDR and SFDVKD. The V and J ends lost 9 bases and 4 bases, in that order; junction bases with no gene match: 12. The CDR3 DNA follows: TGTGCCACCGGTCTGTCGGCGGGAGCGGCAGATACGCAGTATTTT. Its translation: CATGLSAGAADTQYF.

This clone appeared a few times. CDR3 sequence: CASSLDRAYGYTF. In DNA, the CDR3 is TGTGCCAGCAGTTTGGACAGGGCCTATGGCTACACCTTC. The chain links TRBV27 to TRBJ1-2; the match to TRBD1 covers 8 bases. Per the germline V gene, CDR1 is MNHEY and CDR2 is SMNVEV (reference sequence). V lost 3 bases and J lost 4; bases outside the gene matches: 1. The CDR3 spans 13 residues.

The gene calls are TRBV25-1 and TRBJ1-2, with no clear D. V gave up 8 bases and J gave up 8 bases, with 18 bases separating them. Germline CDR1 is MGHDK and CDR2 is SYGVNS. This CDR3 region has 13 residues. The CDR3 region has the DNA TGTGCCAGCGCGGGCAGCTTGGTATTCGGCTACACCTTC. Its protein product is CASAGSLVFGYTF.

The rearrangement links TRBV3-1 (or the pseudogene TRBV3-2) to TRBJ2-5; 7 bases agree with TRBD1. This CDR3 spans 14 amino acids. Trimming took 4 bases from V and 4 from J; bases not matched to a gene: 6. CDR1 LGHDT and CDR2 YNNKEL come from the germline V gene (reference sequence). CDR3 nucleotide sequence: TGTGCCAGCAGCCCATACGGGACAGTAGAGACCCAGTACTTC. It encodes CASSPYGTVETQYF.

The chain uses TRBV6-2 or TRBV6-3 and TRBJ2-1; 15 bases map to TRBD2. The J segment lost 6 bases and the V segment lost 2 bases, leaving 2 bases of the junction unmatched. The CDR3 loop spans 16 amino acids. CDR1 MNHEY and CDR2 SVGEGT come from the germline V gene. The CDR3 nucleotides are TGTGCCAGCAGTTACGGACTAGCGGGGGGGCTCAATGAGCAGTTCTTC. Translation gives CASSYGLAGGLNEQFF.

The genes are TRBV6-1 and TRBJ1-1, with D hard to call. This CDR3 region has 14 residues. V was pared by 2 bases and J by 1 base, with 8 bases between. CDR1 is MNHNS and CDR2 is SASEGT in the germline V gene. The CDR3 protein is CASSEWQENTEAFF. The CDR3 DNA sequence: TGTGCCAGCAGTGAATGGCAAGAGAACACTGAAGCTTTCTTT.

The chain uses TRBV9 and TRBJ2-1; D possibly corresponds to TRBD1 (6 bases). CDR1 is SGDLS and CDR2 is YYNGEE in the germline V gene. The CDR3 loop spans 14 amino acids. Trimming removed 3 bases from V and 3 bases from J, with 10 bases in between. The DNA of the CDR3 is TGTGCCAGCAGCGACCGGGACAACTACAATGAGCAGTTCTTC. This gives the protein CASSDRDNYNEQFF.

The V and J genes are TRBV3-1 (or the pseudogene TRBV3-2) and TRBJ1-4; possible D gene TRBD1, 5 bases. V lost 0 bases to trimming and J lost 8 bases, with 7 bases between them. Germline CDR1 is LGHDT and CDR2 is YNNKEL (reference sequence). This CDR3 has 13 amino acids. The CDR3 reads CASSQDRAEKLFF. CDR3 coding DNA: TGTGCCAGCAGCCAAGACAGGGCGGAAAAACTGTTTTTT.

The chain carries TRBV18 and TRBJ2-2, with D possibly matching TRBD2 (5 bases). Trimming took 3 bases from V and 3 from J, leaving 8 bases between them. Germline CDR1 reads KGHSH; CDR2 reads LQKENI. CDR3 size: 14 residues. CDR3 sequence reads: CASSPRGYTGELFF. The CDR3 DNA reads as TGTGCCAGCTCACCGCGAGGGTACACCGGGGAGCTGTTTTTT.

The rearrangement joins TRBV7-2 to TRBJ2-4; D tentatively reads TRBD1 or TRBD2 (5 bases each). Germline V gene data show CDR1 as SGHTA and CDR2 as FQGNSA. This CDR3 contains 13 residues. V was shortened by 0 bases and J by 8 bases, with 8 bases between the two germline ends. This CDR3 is CASSLARDDIQYF. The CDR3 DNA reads TGTGCCAGCAGCTTAGCGAGGGACGACATTCAGTACTTC. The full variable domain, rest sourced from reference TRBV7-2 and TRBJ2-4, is GAGVSQSPSNKVTEKGKDVELRCDPISGHTALYWYRQSLGQGLEFLIYFQGNSAPDKSGLPSDRFSAERTGGSVSTLTIQRTQQEDSAVYLCASSLARDDIQYFGAGTRLSVL.

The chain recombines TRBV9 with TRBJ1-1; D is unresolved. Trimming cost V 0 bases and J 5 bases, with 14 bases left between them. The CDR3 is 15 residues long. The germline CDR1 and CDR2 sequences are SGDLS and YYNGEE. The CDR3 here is CASSVDKGRVTEAFF. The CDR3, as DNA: TGTGCCAGCAGCGTAGACAAGGGCCGAGTAACTGAAGCTTTCTTT.

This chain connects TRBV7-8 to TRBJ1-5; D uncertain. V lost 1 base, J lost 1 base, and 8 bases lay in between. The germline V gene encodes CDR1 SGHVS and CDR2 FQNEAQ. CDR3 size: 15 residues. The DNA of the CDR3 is TGTGCCAGCAGCTTAGTCCCGGGGAGCAATCAGCCCCAGCATTTT. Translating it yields CASSLVPGSNQPQHF. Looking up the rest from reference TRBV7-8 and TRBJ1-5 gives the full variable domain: GAGVSQSPRYKVAKRGQDVALRCDPISGHVSLFWYQQALGQGPEFLTYFQNEAQLDKSGLPSDRFFAERPEGSVSTLKIQRTQQEDSAVYLCASSLVPGSNQPQHFGDGTRLSIL.

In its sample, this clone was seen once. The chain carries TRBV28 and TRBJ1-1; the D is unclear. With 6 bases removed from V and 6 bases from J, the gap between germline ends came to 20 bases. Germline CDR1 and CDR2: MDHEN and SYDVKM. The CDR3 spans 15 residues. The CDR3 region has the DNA TGTGCCAGCAGAATATGGACCCTCACTAACGCTGAAGCTTTCTTT. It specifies CASRIWTLTNAEAFF.

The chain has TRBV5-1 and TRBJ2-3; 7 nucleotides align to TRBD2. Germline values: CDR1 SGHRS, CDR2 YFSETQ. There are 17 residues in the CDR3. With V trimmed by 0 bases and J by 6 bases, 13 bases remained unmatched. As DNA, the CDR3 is TGCGCCAGCAGCTTGGGTGTTTCGAGCGGGACTGGGGATACGCAGTATTTT. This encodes CASSLGVSSGTGDTQYF.

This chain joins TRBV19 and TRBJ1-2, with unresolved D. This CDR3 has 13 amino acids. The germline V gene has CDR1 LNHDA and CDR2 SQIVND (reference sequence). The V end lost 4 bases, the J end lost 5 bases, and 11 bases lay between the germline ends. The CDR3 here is CASSTEALYGYTF. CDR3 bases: TGTGCCAGTAGTACAGAAGCATTGTATGGCTACACCTTC.

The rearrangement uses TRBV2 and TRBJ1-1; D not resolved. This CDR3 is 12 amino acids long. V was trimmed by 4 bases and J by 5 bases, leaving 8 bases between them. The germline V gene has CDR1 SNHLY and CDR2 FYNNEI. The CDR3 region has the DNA TGTGCCAGCAGTGCCTCTAAAACTGAAGCTTTCTTT. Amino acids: CASSASKTEAFF.

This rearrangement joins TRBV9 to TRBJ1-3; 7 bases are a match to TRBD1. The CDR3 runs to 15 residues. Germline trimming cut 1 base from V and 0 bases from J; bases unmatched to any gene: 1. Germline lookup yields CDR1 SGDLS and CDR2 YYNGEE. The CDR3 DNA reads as TGTGCCAGCAGCGTACGACAGGGCTCTGGAAACACCATATATTTT. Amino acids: CASSVRQGSGNTIYF.

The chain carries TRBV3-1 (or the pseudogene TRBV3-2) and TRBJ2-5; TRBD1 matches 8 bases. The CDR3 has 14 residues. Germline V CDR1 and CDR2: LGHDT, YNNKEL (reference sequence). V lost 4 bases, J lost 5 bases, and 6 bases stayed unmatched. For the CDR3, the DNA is TGTGCCAGCAGCCTTTTCAGGGGGCGCGAGACCCAGTACTTC. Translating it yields CASSLFRGRETQYF.

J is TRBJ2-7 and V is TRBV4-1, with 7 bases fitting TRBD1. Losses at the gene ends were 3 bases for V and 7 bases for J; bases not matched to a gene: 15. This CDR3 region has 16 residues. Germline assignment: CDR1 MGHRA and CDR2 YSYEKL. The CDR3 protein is CASSHVGQAPPLEQYF. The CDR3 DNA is TGCGCCAGCAGCCACGTCGGACAGGCCCCACCGTTAGAGCAGTACTTC.

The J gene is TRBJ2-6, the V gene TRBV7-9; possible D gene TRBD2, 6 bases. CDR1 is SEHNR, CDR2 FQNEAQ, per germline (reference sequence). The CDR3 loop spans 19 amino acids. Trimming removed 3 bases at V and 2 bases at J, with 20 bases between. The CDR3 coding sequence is TGTGCCAGCAGCTTCCCCTTTGGAGGGAGCAGTGCTGGGGCCAACGTCCTGACTTTC. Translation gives CASSFPFGGSSAGANVLTF.

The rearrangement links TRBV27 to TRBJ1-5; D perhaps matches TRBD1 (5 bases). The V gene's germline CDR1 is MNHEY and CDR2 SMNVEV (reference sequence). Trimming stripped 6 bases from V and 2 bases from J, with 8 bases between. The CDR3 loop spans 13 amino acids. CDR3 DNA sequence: TGTGCCAGCAGCGACAGTGGCAATCAGCCCCAGCATTTT. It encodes CASSDSGNQPQHF.

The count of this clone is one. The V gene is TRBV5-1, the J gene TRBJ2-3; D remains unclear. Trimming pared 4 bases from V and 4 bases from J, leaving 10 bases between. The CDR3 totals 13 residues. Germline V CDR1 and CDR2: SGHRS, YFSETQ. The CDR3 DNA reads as TGCGCCAGCAGCCCCCCCGAGCCAGATACGCAGTATTTT. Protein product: CASSPPEPDTQYF.

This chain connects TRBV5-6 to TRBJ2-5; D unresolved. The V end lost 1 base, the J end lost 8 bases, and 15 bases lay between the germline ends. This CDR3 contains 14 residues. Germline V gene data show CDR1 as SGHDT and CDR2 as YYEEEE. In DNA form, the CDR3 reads TGTGCCAGCAGCTTGTCACTAAAACTACACACCCAGTACTTC. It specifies CASSLSLKLHTQYF.

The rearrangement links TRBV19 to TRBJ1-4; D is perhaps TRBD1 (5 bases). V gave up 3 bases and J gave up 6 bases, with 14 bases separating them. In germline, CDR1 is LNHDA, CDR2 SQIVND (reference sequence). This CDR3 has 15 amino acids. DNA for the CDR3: TGTGCCAGTAGTATTGGGGCAGCCCAGTATGAAAAACTGTTTTTT. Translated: CASSIGAAQYEKLFF.